This entry lists 26 T cell receptor beta chains sequenced from one sample in a study of blood T cell repertoires in COVID-19. TCRdb's table, derived via immunoSEQ multiplex PCR, lists solely in-frame clones and lacks some. This sample has about 270,000 clones, with 85% found just once. Sequencing input: peripheral blood. Receptors were obtained from a woman aged 50 to 60 with active or convalescent COVID-19.

The chain recombines TRBV5-1 with TRBJ2-7, with 11 nucleotides matching TRBD2. Germline values: CDR1 SGHRS, CDR2 YFSETQ. Trimming at V came to 4 bases and at J to 2 bases, leaving 5 bases not matched to a gene. This CDR3 is 15 amino acids long. CDR3 protein: CASSRGLADTYEQYF. The DNA for the CDR3 is TGCGCCAGCAGCCGGGGACTAGCGGACACCTACGAGCAGTACTTC.

The CDR3 is CASSLGRGGTEAFF. CDR3 nucleotide sequence: TGCGCCAGCAGCTTGGGTCGAGGGGGCACTGAAGCTTTCTTT. The chain links TRBV5-1 to TRBJ1-1; tentatively, D is TRBD1 (6 bases). The V gene's germline CDR1 is SGHRS and CDR2 YFSETQ. CDR3 size: 14 residues. V was cut by 0 bases and J by 4 bases, with 10 bases left in between.

The gene calls are TRBV5-1 and TRBJ2-1; 9 bases match TRBD2. With 0 bases clipped from V and 0 bases from J, the junction kept 4 bases outside the gene matches. The CDR3 runs to 17 residues. Germline V lookup: CDR1 SGHRS, CDR2 YFSETQ. Here the CDR3 DNA reads TGCGCCAGCAGCTTGGGACTAGCGGCGAGCTCCTACAATGAGCAGTTCTTC. Protein sequence: CASSLGLAASSYNEQFF.

The chain couples TRBV28 to TRBJ1-5; D perhaps matches TRBD1 (6 bases). The germline CDR1 and CDR2 sequences are MDHEN and SYDVKM. V gave up 5 bases and J gave up 6 bases, with 14 bases separating them. The CDR3 length is 14 residues. Here the CDR3 DNA reads TGTGCCAGCAGTCCAACAGGGTCGGGTCAGCCCCAGCATTTT. Protein: CASSPTGSGQPQHF.

The chain recombines TRBV7-2 with TRBJ2-5, with 8 bases lining up with TRBD1. V shed 5 bases and J 5 bases; nucleotides not matched to a gene: 1. The CDR3 runs 12 residues. Germline V lookup: CDR1 SGHTA, CDR2 FQGNSA. CDR3 DNA: TGTGCCAGCAGCCGACAGGGGGAGACCCAGTACTTC. This translates into CASSRQGETQYF.

V and J are TRBV6-1 and TRBJ1-6, with a possible D match to TRBD1 (6 bases). Trimming took off 0 bases at V and 7 bases at J, with 10 bases between the two ends. CDR3 size: 15 residues. CDR1 is MNHNS and CDR2 is SASEGT in the germline V gene. The CDR3 nucleotides read TGTGCCAGCAGTGAAGCCTGGACAGCCAATTCACCCCTCCACTTT. This translates into CASSEAWTANSPLHF.

V usage is TRBV15 and J usage is TRBJ2-7, with 12 bases lining up with TRBD2. V dropped 5 bases and J dropped 1; count of bases not matched to a gene: 3. Germline-derived CDR1 and CDR2 are LNHNV and YYDKDF (reference sequence). This CDR3 spans 15 amino acids. CDR3 amino acids: CATSAGLAGSYEQYF. CDR3 nucleotides: TGTGCCACCAGCGCCGGACTAGCGGGGTCCTACGAGCAGTACTTC.

Note on this clone: The same CDR3 can be traced to other DNA sequences in this sample. The chain's CDR3 is CAWSVRGDTEAFF. Here the CDR3 DNA reads TGTGCCTGGAGTGTACGGGGGGACACTGAAGCTTTCTTT. This chain joins TRBV30 and TRBJ1-1, with D maybe TRBD1 (5 bases). Trimming shortened V by 0 bases and J by 3 bases, and 8 bases separated the two germline ends. The germline V gene encodes CDR1 GTSNPN and CDR2 SVGIG (reference sequence). CDR3 size: 13 residues.

The J gene is TRBJ1-2, the V gene TRBV5-4; 9 nucleotides line up with TRBD1. V trimming: 3 bases; J trimming: 2 bases; junction bases outside the gene matches: 8. CDR1 and CDR2 (germline): SGHNT, YYREEE (reference sequence). The CDR3 totals 16 residues. CDR3 nucleotide sequence: TGTGCCAGCAGCTCAGCCTACAGGGGGCGCAACTATGGCTACACCTTC. Protein sequence: CASSSAYRGRNYGYTF.

This chain connects TRBV30 to TRBJ1-2; tentatively, D is TRBD1 (5 bases). The V gene lost 7 bases and the J gene lost 4 bases, with 10 bases spanning the gap. CDR1 and CDR2 (germline): GTSNPN, SVGIG (reference sequence). The CDR3 loop spans 11 amino acids. The CDR3 coding sequence is TGTGCCTCGACAGACCTCTATGGCTACACCTTC. As protein: CASTDLYGYTF.

The chain combines TRBV19 with TRBJ2-3, with D unresolved. The germline CDR1 and CDR2 sequences are LNHDA and SQIVND (reference sequence). V was cut by 0 bases and J by 5 bases, with 3 bases left in between. The CDR3 sequence is 12 residues long. The CDR3 DNA sequence: TGTGCCAGTAGTATAGACGGAGATACGCAGTATTTT. It translates to CASSIDGDTQYF.

The V gene is TRBV6-5, the J gene TRBJ1-3, with D possibly being TRBD1 (5 bases). This CDR3 is built from 15 residues. V was pared by 7 bases and J by 1 base, with 14 bases between. Germline V lookup: CDR1 MNHEY, CDR2 SVGAGI. The CDR3 DNA reads as TGTGCCAGCAAGGGCACAACAGGATCTGGAAACACCATATATTTT. Its translation is CASKGTTGSGNTIYF.

V gene TRBV18 combines with J gene TRBJ1-1, with a possible D match to TRBD1 (5 bases). V gave up 3 bases and J gave up 5 bases, with 19 bases separating them. Per the germline V gene, CDR1 is KGHSH and CDR2 is LQKENI. CDR3 length: 16 amino acids. The CDR3 reads CASSPERTRAGTEAFF. CDR3 bases: TGTGCCAGCTCACCGGAGAGGACCAGGGCGGGGACTGAAGCTTTCTTT. Looking up the rest from reference TRBV18 and TRBJ1-1 gives the full variable domain: NAGVMQNPRHLVRRRGQEARLRCSPMKGHSHVYWYRQLPEEGLKFMVYLQKENIIDESGMPKERFSAEFPKEGPSILRIQQVVRGDSAAYFCASSPERTRAGTEAFFGQGTRLTVV.

The rearrangement joins TRBV20-1 to TRBJ1-1; D is uncertain. This CDR3 has 12 amino acids. Per the germline V gene, CDR1 is DFQATT and CDR2 is SNEGSKA (reference sequence). Trimming stripped 3 bases from V and 1 base from J, with 6 bases between. CDR3 DNA sequence: TGCAGTGCTAGTCCAGAGAACACTGAAGCTTTCTTT. Translated: CSASPENTEAFF.

This clone was recorded once. The chain links TRBV3-1 (or the pseudogene TRBV3-2) to TRBJ2-1; TRBD2 agrees at 13 bases. Germline V CDR1 and CDR2: LGHDT, YNNKEL (reference sequence). The ends lost 4 bases at V and 8 bases at J; junction bases unmatched: 5. CDR3 size: 15 residues. The CDR3 is CASSLRTSGSHEQFF. CDR3 DNA sequence: TGTGCCAGCAGCCTGCGGACTAGCGGGAGTCATGAGCAGTTCTTC.

There are a few counts of this clone. The V and J genes are TRBV7-6 and TRBJ2-7, with 10 bases matching TRBD2. V was clipped by 1 base and J by 7 bases; unmatched bases: 7. CDR1 is SGHVS, CDR2 FNYEAQ, per germline. CDR3 size: 15 residues. The CDR3 loop reads CASSLVAAGGREQYF. For the CDR3, the DNA is TGTGCCAGCAGCTTAGTTGCAGCGGGAGGGCGAGAGCAGTACTTC.

In this sample, this clone turned up once. The rearrangement links TRBV28 to TRBJ1-2; D not certain. CDR1 and CDR2 (germline): MDHEN, SYDVKM. Trimming stripped 7 bases from V and 5 bases from J, with 23 bases between. This CDR3 region has 16 residues. CDR3 in amino acids: CASKPPGEREKYGYTF. In DNA form, the CDR3 reads TGTGCCAGCAAACCCCCTGGGGAGAGAGAAAAGTATGGCTACACCTTC.

The chain employs TRBV24-1 and TRBJ2-7, with TRBD1 identical over 8 bases. Looked up from germline, CDR1 is KGHDR and CDR2 is SFDVKD. The CDR3 contains 19 residues. V trimming: 4 bases; J trimming: 0 bases; junction bases outside the gene matches: 16. The CDR3 DNA reads as TGTGCCACCAGTGACCGGGGACAGGAAGAGCAAGCAGCCTCCTACGAGCAGTACTTC. Translating it yields CATSDRGQEEQAASYEQYF.

The chain combines TRBV11-2 with TRBJ2-1; 12 bases match TRBD2. The CDR3 is 16 amino acids. Trimming cost V 4 bases and J 4 bases; bases outside gene matches: 5. From germline, CDR1 is SGHAT and CDR2 FQNNGV. The CDR3, as DNA: TGTGCCAGCAGCTCTCTAGCGGGAGGGTTTTACAATGAGCAGTTCTTC. Translated, it gives CASSSLAGGFYNEQFF.

The chain recombines TRBV19 with TRBJ2-3, with 16 positions matching TRBD2. The CDR3 runs 16 residues. Germline assignment: CDR1 LNHDA and CDR2 SQIVND (reference sequence). Germline trimming cut 5 bases from V and 6 bases from J; bases unmatched to any gene: 5. The CDR3 bases are TGTGCCAGTAGTTCGGGACTAGCGGGAGGGTTGGATACGCAGTATTTT. Protein product: CASSSGLAGGLDTQYF.

This sequence joins TRBV3-1 (or the pseudogene TRBV3-2) and TRBJ2-7, with 10 bases aligning to TRBD1. The germline V gene has CDR1 LGHDT and CDR2 YNNKEL (reference sequence). The CDR3 sequence is 14 residues long. The V segment lost 4 bases and the J segment 3 bases; nucleotides outside the gene matches: 3. In DNA, the CDR3 is TGTGCCAGCAGCCGGGGACAGGGGAACTACGAGCAGTACTTC. Translation gives CASSRGQGNYEQYF.

The CDR3 bases are TGTGCCAGCAGTAGGTCTAGCGGGTACAATGAGCAGTTCTTC. Amino acids: CASSRSSGYNEQFF. This chain uses TRBV5-8 with TRBJ2-1; TRBD2 agrees at 8 bases. The germline V gene has CDR1 SGHTS and CDR2 YDEGEE. The CDR3 loop spans 14 amino acids. V trimming: 5 bases; J trimming: 4 bases; junction bases outside the gene matches: 5. Supplemented by reference TRBV5-8 and TRBJ2-1, the full variable domain reads EAGVTQSPTHLIKTRGQQATLRCSPISGHTSVYWYQQALGLGLQFLLWYDEGEERNRGNFPPRFSGRQFPNYSSELNVNALELEDSALYLCASSRSSGYNEQFFGPGTRLTVL.

V usage is TRBV6-5 and J usage is TRBJ2-1; 13 bases map to TRBD2. The J segment lost 4 bases and the V segment lost 6 bases, leaving 3 bases of the junction unmatched. Germline V gene data show CDR1 as MNHEY and CDR2 as SVGAGI. The CDR3 spans 15 residues. Here the CDR3 reads CASSGTSGVYNEQFF. CDR3 nucleotides: TGTGCCAGCAGCGGGACTAGCGGGGTTTACAATGAGCAGTTCTTC.

The chain combines TRBV3-1 (or the pseudogene TRBV3-2) with TRBJ2-1; TRBD2 might be the D (6 bases). Germline CDR1 LGHDT, CDR2 YNNKEL (reference sequence). This CDR3 comprises 17 residues. V gave up 1 base and J gave up 7 bases, with 20 bases separating them. In DNA, the CDR3 is TGTGCCAGCAGCCAAGGGAGGAGGGGAGAGGGGAGAAATGAGCAGTTCTTC. Translating it yields CASSQGRRGEGRNEQFF.

This chain uses TRBV4-1 with TRBJ2-5, with 10 bases lining up with TRBD2. V dropped 0 bases and J dropped 5; count of bases not matched to a gene: 9. This CDR3 comprises 17 residues. CDR1 MGHRA and CDR2 YSYEKL come from the germline V gene. The chain's CDR3 is CASSQDPSGGTRETQYF. For the CDR3, the DNA is TGCGCCAGCAGCCAAGATCCTAGCGGGGGCACGCGGGAGACCCAGTACTTC.

V is TRBV10-2 and J is TRBJ2-2; TRBD1 matches 10 bases. Germline V gene lookup returns CDR1 WSHSY and CDR2 SAAADI. V trimming: 3 bases; J trimming: 1 base; junction bases outside the gene matches: 5. The CDR3 runs to 17 residues. This chain's CDR3 is CASSDHGTGENTGELFF. The CDR3 coding sequence is TGCGCCAGCAGTGATCACGGGACAGGGGAGAACACCGGGGAGCTGTTTTTT.